The 8 T cell receptor beta chains in this list originate from one sample, sequenced in a study of OX40 agonist ivuxolimab in advanced cancers. The method was immunoSEQ multiplex PCR; TCRdb's version includes in-frame clones alone and lacks a portion of them. This sample has tens of thousands of clones, with 89% found just once. This specimen consisted of CD4+ or CD8+ T cells sorted from blood, obtained in a trial of the OX40 agonist ivuxolimab. All receptors come from an adult with an advanced solid tumor such as melanoma, head and neck, liver or kidney cancer.

J is TRBJ2-3 and V is TRBV7-8; 12 bases are shared with TRBD2. The V segment lost 6 bases and the J segment 3 bases; nucleotides outside the gene matches: 10. The V gene's germline CDR1 is SGHVS and CDR2 FQNEAQ. There are 17 residues in the CDR3. The CDR3 loop is CASSYLAGGRGTDTQYF. Written as DNA, the CDR3 is TGTGCCAGCAGTTATCTAGCGGGGGGGCGTGGGACAGATACGCAGTATTTT.

This clone has just one count. The V and J genes are TRBV15 and TRBJ2-7, with 7 bases fitting TRBD2. Trimming removed 0 bases from V and 7 bases from J; junction bases left unmatched: 15. The CDR3 has 17 amino acids. The germline V gene encodes CDR1 LNHNV and CDR2 YYDKDF (reference sequence). CDR3 sequence reads: CATSRDWLAEKTGEQYF. The CDR3 coding sequence is TGTGCCACCAGCAGAGATTGGCTAGCGGAAAAGACGGGGGAGCAGTACTTC. The entire variable domain, with the rest obtained from reference TRBV15 and TRBJ2-7, is as follows: DAMVIQNPRYQVTQFGKPVTLSCSQTLNHNVMYWYQQKSSQAPKLLFHYYDKDFNNEADTPDNFQSRRPNTSFCFLDIRSPGLGDTAMYLCATSRDWLAEKTGEQYFGPGTRLTVT.

This clone was picked up one time. The chain joins TRBV4-1 to TRBJ2-1; D is unresolved. CDR1 MGHRA and CDR2 YSYEKL come from the germline V gene. The CDR3 has 13 amino acids. The V end was cut by 3 bases, the J end by 5 bases, with 8 bases between. The CDR3 spells CASSQAGDNEQFF. For the CDR3, the DNA is TGCGCCAGCAGCCAGGCTGGGGACAATGAGCAGTTCTTC.

The chain links TRBV4-2 to TRBJ2-1; TRBD2 agrees at 8 bases. The CDR3 is 17 residues long. V was clipped by 0 bases and J by 7 bases; unmatched bases: 11. CDR1 and CDR2 from the germline V gene are LGHNA and YNFKEQ. CDR3 coding DNA: TGTGCCAGCAGCCAAGATTCCCTAGCGGGCGTTTATAATGAGCAGTTCTTC. It specifies CASSQDSLAGVYNEQFF.

The chain has TRBV7-8 and TRBJ1-3; D might be TRBD1 (6 bases). This CDR3 region has 15 residues. Germline V gene lookup returns CDR1 SGHVS and CDR2 FQNEAQ. V was cut by 1 base and J by 3 bases, with 10 bases left in between. CDR3 sequence: CASSLDGTIGNTIYF. The CDR3 bases are TGTGCCAGCAGCTTAGACGGGACAATTGGAAACACCATATATTTT.

This chain joins TRBV6-1 and TRBJ2-7; no clear D gene. Germline-derived CDR1 and CDR2 are MNHNS and SASEGT. Trimming shortened V by 6 bases and J by 3 bases, and 0 bases separated the two germline ends. CDR3 size: 9 residues. Here the CDR3 DNA reads TGTGCCAGCAGCTACGAGCAGTACTTC. Protein product: CASSYEQYF.

The chain links TRBV30 to TRBJ2-7; D unresolved. The germline V and J ends were trimmed by 0 bases and 3 bases, with 21 bases remaining between them. Germline V lookup: CDR1 GTSNPN, CDR2 SVGIG (reference sequence). The CDR3 loop spans 17 amino acids. The CDR3 coding sequence is TGTGCCTGGAGTGTCCGTCTCCTCGGACGCCTGGGCTACGAGCAGTACTTC. Encoded protein: CAWSVRLLGRLGYEQYF.

The rearrangement joins TRBV7-8 to TRBJ1-4; D perhaps matches TRBD1 (5 bases). Trimming left V 5 bases short and J 6 bases short, with 28 bases between. The CDR3 length is 19 residues. Germline CDR1 reads SGHVS; CDR2 reads FQNEAQ. The CDR3 sequence: CASSPYTSVAGRHDEKLFF. The CDR3 nucleotides read TGTGCCAGCAGCCCATATACCTCCGTTGCGGGGCGTCATGATGAAAAACTGTTTTTT.